Each of the 25 T cell receptor beta chains below was sequenced from the same sample in a study of shared clonotypes between healthy human individuals (dated by TCRdb to the early 2020s). The library was produced with the immunoSEQ multiplex PCR assay. Imported from immuneACCESS, the table was reduced by TCRdb to in-frame sequences with V and J called. These copies leave out some clones; in studies compared against another copy, an unresolved V gene accounts for under half, and the cause of the remainder is not known. Here the sample has 2 million to 3 million clones; approximately 93% occur a single time. Approximately 0.36% of the sample comes from the top ten. The sample was naive CD4+ T cells from PBMCs. The cell subset or site label on this specimen signifies: CD45RA+ positively selected. The receptors derive from a young man in good health. Some clones in this sample may be carry-over from other donors' samples.

The CDR3 region is CARISSAFF. CDR3 DNA sequence: TGTGCCAGAATCAGTTCGGCTTTCTTT. The V gene is TRBV7-7, the J gene TRBJ1-1, with unresolved D. The germline V gene encodes CDR1 SSHAT and CDR2 FNYEAQ (reference sequence). CDR3 size: 9 residues. Trimming took off 9 bases at V and 11 bases at J, with 10 bases between the two ends. Full variable domain (missing parts from reference TRBV7-7 and TRBJ1-1): GAGVSQSPRYKVTKRGQDVTLRCDPISSHATLYWYQQALGQGPEFLTYFNYEAQPDKSGLPSDRFSAERPEGSISTLTIQRTEQRDSAMYRCARISSAFFGQGTRLTVV.

The chain uses TRBV28 and TRBJ2-7; unclear D gene. The germline CDR1 and CDR2 sequences are MDHEN and SYDVKM. The CDR3 totals 16 residues. The V gene lost 6 bases and the J gene lost 8 bases, with 26 bases spanning the gap. The CDR3 loop reads CASSPLPTLRSDQQYF. The CDR3 nucleotides read TGTGCCAGCAGCCCCCTACCTACATTGCGGTCAGACCAGCAGTACTTC.

The V and J genes are TRBV6-5 and TRBJ2-1; the D is unclear. This CDR3 spans 14 amino acids. V was cut by 7 bases and J by 6 bases, with 16 bases left in between. CDR1 and CDR2 from the germline V gene are MNHEY and SVGAGI. The CDR3 loop is CASNRRLDLNEQFF. The CDR3, as DNA: TGTGCCAGCAACAGAAGGCTAGATCTCAATGAGCAGTTCTTC.

This chain joins TRBV7-3 and TRBJ2-2; 7 bases map to TRBD2. Germline V CDR1 and CDR2: SGHTA, FQGTGA. After removal of 2 bases from V and 2 bases from J, the junction contained 5 bases not matched to a gene. This CDR3 is built from 16 residues. CDR3 amino acids: CASSLLGGGNTGELFF. CDR3 nucleotide sequence: TGTGCCAGCAGCTTACTAGGCGGGGGTAACACCGGGGAGCTGTTTTTT.

CDR3 bases: TGTGCCAGCAGCCTTGCGAGCATCAGCTCCTACGAGCAGTACTTC. It specifies CASSLASISSYEQYF. The chain carries TRBV28 and TRBJ2-7; D is undetermined. The length of the CDR3 is 15 residues. Per germline, CDR1 MDHEN and CDR2 SYDVKM. The V end lost 6 bases, the J end lost 0 bases, and 15 bases lay between the germline ends.

This chain links TRBV5-1 with TRBJ2-5; 9 nucleotides line up with TRBD1. TRBJ2-7 matches the DNA end more closely, so the J call is doubtful. Germline V lookup: CDR1 SGHRS, CDR2 YFSETQ. This CDR3 is 14 amino acids long. DNA of the CDR3: TGCGCCAGCAGTCGGGACAGGGAGGTTAGCGAGCAGTACTTC. Translating it yields CASSRDREVSEQYF.

The V call is TRBV28, the J call TRBJ2-1; 11 nucleotides line up with TRBD2. CDR3 length: 16 amino acids. V was clipped by 5 bases and J by 2 bases; unmatched bases: 5. Per the germline V gene, CDR1 is MDHEN and CDR2 is SYDVKM. The CDR3 protein is CASSVLAGVTYNEQFF. CDR3 in DNA: TGTGCCAGCAGTGTACTAGCGGGAGTGACCTACAATGAGCAGTTCTTC.

This chain links TRBV19 with TRBJ2-3, with D hard to call. Germline assignment: CDR1 LNHDA and CDR2 SQIVND (reference sequence). Trimming stripped 8 bases from V and 4 bases from J, with 7 bases between. This CDR3 spans 11 amino acids. CDR3 region: CASAEADTQYF. The DNA for the CDR3 is TGTGCCAGTGCCGAGGCAGATACGCAGTATTTT.

V is TRBV14 and J is TRBJ2-7; D remains ambiguous. The CDR3 loop spans 12 amino acids. Between the trimmed V and J ends, which lost 3 bases and 3 bases, there was a span of 6 bases. CDR1 and CDR2 from the germline V gene are SGHDN and FVKESK. The DNA for the CDR3 is TGTGCCAGCAGCCAGAGAGGCTACGAGCAGTACTTC. It yields the protein CASSQRGYEQYF.

The gene calls are TRBV7-2 and TRBJ2-5; perhaps D is TRBD1 or TRBD2 (6 bases each). V lost 11 bases, J lost 5 bases, and 15 bases lay in between. Germline V gene sequence: CDR1 SGHTA, CDR2 FQGNSA. The length of the CDR3 is 12 residues. CDR3 in amino acids: CAPGERGETQYF. The CDR3 bases are TGTGCCCCGGGAGAGAGGGGGGAGACCCAGTACTTC.

Concerning this clone: The same CDR3 can be traced to other DNA sequences in this sample. This rearrangement joins TRBV28 to TRBJ1-5; D is undetermined. Germline-derived CDR1 and CDR2 are MDHEN and SYDVKM. V lost 5 bases and J 9 bases, leaving 8 bases between the germline ends. This CDR3 has 11 amino acids. The CDR3 region is CASSLLGPQHF. Here the CDR3 DNA reads TGTGCCAGCAGTCTGTTGGGGCCCCAGCATTTT.

V usage is TRBV30 and J usage is TRBJ2-5; D not resolved. The CDR3 has 12 residues. In germline, CDR1 is GTSNPN, CDR2 SVGIG (reference sequence). V shed 3 bases and J shed 5 bases, with 10 bases lying between them. The DNA of the CDR3 is TGTGCCTGGAGCCCCCTGTCGGAGACCCAGTACTTC. It codes for CAWSPLSETQYF.

CDR3 protein: CASSLEPPLTYNEQFF. CDR3 nucleotide sequence: TGCGCCAGCAGCTTGGAACCACCTCTCACCTACAATGAGCAGTTCTTC. The chain joins TRBV5-1 to TRBJ2-1, with D uncertain. Germline V lookup: CDR1 SGHRS, CDR2 YFSETQ. Trimming removed 0 bases from V and 2 bases from J, with 12 bases in between. The length of the CDR3 is 16 residues.

This clone was picked up one time. V is TRBV4-3 and J is TRBJ2-6, with no clear D. The CDR3 has 13 residues. V was trimmed by 8 bases and J by 4 bases, leaving 9 bases between them. Germline CDR1 and CDR2: LGHNA and YSLEER. The CDR3: CASGVPGANVLTF. CDR3 DNA: TGCGCCAGCGGGGTGCCCGGGGCCAACGTCCTGACTTTC.

V and J are TRBV28 and TRBJ1-2, with D possibly being TRBD1 (6 bases). The CDR3 is made up of 15 amino acids. The V end lost 8 bases, the J end lost 7 bases, and 23 bases lay between the germline ends. From germline, CDR1 is MDHEN and CDR2 SYDVKM. As DNA, the CDR3 is TGTGCCAGCGTAACAGGGTCTTCAAGCTTCGGTGGCTACACCTTC. It codes for CASVTGSSSFGGYTF.

The chain recombines TRBV6-6 with TRBJ2-7; maybe TRBD1 (6 bases). Deletions cut 4 bases from V and 2 bases from J, with 12 bases between. The V gene's germline CDR1 is MNHNY and CDR2 SVGAGI (reference sequence). This CDR3 contains 14 residues. CDR3 DNA sequence: TGTGCCAGCAGTTTCGCCCGGGACACCTACGAGCAGTACTTC. Translating gives CASSFARDTYEQYF.

The CDR3 DNA sequence: TGTGCCAGCAGCCGACACCCCGGAGACACCGGGGAGCTGTTTTTT. This gives the protein CASSRHPGDTGELFF. The rearrangement uses TRBV5-8 and TRBJ2-2; the D is unclear. CDR1 is SGHTS, CDR2 YDEGEE, per germline. V dropped 4 bases and J dropped 3 bases, with 13 bases sitting between them. The CDR3 extends over 15 amino acids.

Note on this clone: The identical CDR3 is also encoded by other nucleotide sequences in the sample. V is TRBV7-2 and J is TRBJ2-3; D is uncertain. The CDR3 contains 14 residues. The germline CDR1 and CDR2 sequences are SGHTA and FQGNSA. V lost 3 bases, J lost 4 bases, and 11 bases lay in between. The CDR3 is CASSLAVLADTQYF. CDR3 bases: TGTGCCAGCAGCTTGGCAGTTCTCGCAGATACGCAGTATTTT.

The chain has TRBV25-1 and TRBJ1-1, with TRBD1 as a possible D gene (5 bases). V lost 4 bases and J 5 bases, leaving 23 bases between the germline ends. CDR3 length equals 17 residues. Germline values: CDR1 MGHDK, CDR2 SYGVNS. The CDR3 DNA is TGTGCCAGCAGTGTGGCAAGGGGCGTCTATTCGAGTACTGAAGCTTTCTTT. Amino acids: CASSVARGVYSSTEAFF.

The chain is built from TRBV9 and TRBJ2-3; 11 bases align to TRBD1. From germline, CDR1 is SGDLS and CDR2 YYNGEE. The trim removed 3 bases at V and 0 bases at J, leaving 6 bases unmatched. The length of the CDR3 is 17 residues. The CDR3: CASSAYGQGASTDTQYF. The DNA for the CDR3 is TGTGCCAGCAGCGCCTATGGACAGGGGGCTAGCACAGATACGCAGTATTTT.

V and J are TRBV7-3 and TRBJ2-1; 7 nucleotides agree with TRBD2. J was trimmed by 8 bases and V by 6 bases; bases with no gene match: 16. Germline CDR1 and CDR2: SGHTA and FQGTGA. The CDR3 is 16 residues long. CDR3 loop: CASSRSLAREFDEQFF. DNA of the CDR3: TGTGCCAGCAGTCGTTCACTAGCGCGGGAATTCGATGAGCAGTTCTTC.

This chain connects TRBV2 to TRBJ2-7; 12 nucleotides match TRBD2. Germline V gene sequence: CDR1 SNHLY, CDR2 FYNNEI. The CDR3 extends over 15 amino acids. After removal of 5 bases from V and 4 bases from J, the junction contained 6 bases not matched to a gene. CDR3 coding DNA: TGTGCCAGCAGTCCAGGACTAGCGGGATCTTACGAGCAGTACTTC. Translation gives CASSPGLAGSYEQYF. The full variable domain, its missing parts supplied by reference TRBV2 and TRBJ2-7, is EPEVTQTPSHQVTQMGQEVILRCVPISNHLYFYWYRQILGQKVEFLVSFYNNEISEKSEIFDDQFSVERPDGSNFTLKIRSTKLEDSAMYFCASSPGLAGSYEQYFGPGTRLTVT.

J is TRBJ1-1 and V is TRBV19; D is ambiguous. Germline-derived CDR1 and CDR2 are LNHDA and SQIVND (reference sequence). CDR3 length equals 13 residues. V was trimmed by 7 bases and J by 2 bases, leaving 11 bases between them. Here the CDR3 DNA reads TGTGCCAGTATTTCCCGGGTTAACACTGAAGCTTTCTTT. This gives the protein CASISRVNTEAFF.

The V call is TRBV11-2, the J call TRBJ2-2, with D maybe TRBD2 (6 bases). CDR3 length: 17 residues. CDR1 and CDR2 (germline): SGHAT, FQNNGV. V lost 4 bases to trimming and J lost 7 bases, with 22 bases between them. CDR3 sequence: CASSSPARRERYGELFF. Here the CDR3 DNA reads TGTGCCAGCAGCTCTCCCGCTCGACGGGAGCGGTACGGGGAGCTGTTTTTT.

The chain is built from TRBV4-1 and TRBJ2-3; 7 positions agree with TRBD2. This CDR3 contains 16 residues. In germline, CDR1 is MGHRA, CDR2 YSYEKL. V was clipped by 0 bases and J by 6 bases; unmatched bases: 9. The CDR3 sequence: CASSQDSGGSRDTQYF. CDR3 DNA: TGCGCCAGCAGCCAAGATTCCGGGGGGAGTAGGGATACGCAGTATTTT.